The 28 T cell receptor beta chains presented below share a single source sample, sequenced in a study of T cell changes during pregnancy in multiple sclerosis. The data were produced by immunoSEQ multiplex PCR, yet TCRdb's version contains in-frame clones alone and is incomplete. The table has roughly 80,000 clones, 90% to 95% seen once. Sequencing was performed on peripheral blood, taken before pregnancy. These receptors were taken from a female donor with multiple sclerosis, enrolled in a pregnancy study.

CDR3 amino acids: CASSLLTGSNYGYTF. CDR3 in DNA: TGTGCCAGCAGCTTATTGACAGGGAGCAACTATGGCTACACCTTC. This chain uses TRBV5-5 with TRBJ1-2; TRBD1 matches at 7 bases. Looked up from germline, CDR1 is SGHKS and CDR2 is YYEKEE (reference sequence). The V and J ends lost 2 bases and 2 bases, in that order; junction bases with no gene match: 6. CDR3 length: 15 residues.

CDR3 DNA sequence: TGTGCCAGCGGAAAGGGGGCCAAAAACATTCAGTACTTC. It is translated as CASGKGAKNIQYF. The chain is built from TRBV5-8 and TRBJ2-4, with a tentative D call TRBD1 (5 bases). Trimming shortened V by 7 bases and J by 1 base, and 9 bases separated the two germline ends. Germline CDR1 reads SGHTS; CDR2 reads YDEGEE. The CDR3 spans 13 residues.

The V call is TRBV2, the J call TRBJ2-5, with TRBD1 identical over 7 bases. Germline V gene lookup returns CDR1 SNHLY and CDR2 FYNNEI. The V gene end was trimmed by 4 bases and the J gene end by 5 bases; junction bases not matched to a gene: 10. The CDR3 spans 15 residues. The CDR3 protein is CASSVFDREWETQYF. The CDR3 DNA follows: TGTGCCAGCAGTGTCTTTGACAGGGAATGGGAGACCCAGTACTTC. The whole variable domain, remainder taken from reference TRBV2 and TRBJ2-5, is EPEVTQTPSHQVTQMGQEVILRCVPISNHLYFYWYRQILGQKVEFLVSFYNNEISEKSEIFDDQFSVERPDGSNFTLKIRSTKLEDSAMYFCASSVFDREWETQYFGPGTRLLVL.

The J gene is TRBJ2-7, the V gene TRBV10-3; the match to TRBD1 covers 7 bases. This CDR3 region has 12 residues. From germline, CDR1 is ENHRY and CDR2 SYGVKD. Trimming took 11 bases from V and 3 from J; bases not matched to a gene: 7. The CDR3 DNA is TGTGCCTACGGACAGGAAAACTACGAGCAGTACTTC. Protein: CAYGQENYEQYF.

The genes are TRBV7-9 and TRBJ1-1, with unresolved D. With 3 bases removed from V and 10 bases from J, the gap between germline ends came to 9 bases. The CDR3 contains 11 residues. Per the germline V gene, CDR1 is SEHNR and CDR2 is FQNEAQ (reference sequence). For the CDR3, the DNA is TGTGCCAGCAGCTTGGAGGAGGTAGCTTTCTTT. As protein: CASSLEEVAFF. The variable domain in full, with the rest retrieved from reference TRBV7-9 and TRBJ1-1, is DTGVSQNPRHKITKRGQNVTFRCDPISEHNRLYWYRQTLGQGPEFLTYFQNEAQLEKSRLLSDRFSAERPKGSFSTLEIQRTEQGDSAMYLCASSLEEVAFFGQGTRLTVV.

The chain recombines TRBV27 with TRBJ2-7; D may be TRBD1 (8 bases). V lost 8 bases and J 3 bases, leaving 20 bases between the germline ends. Germline CDR1 and CDR2: MNHEY and SMNVEV (reference sequence). This CDR3 region has 15 residues. The CDR3 region has the DNA TGTGCCAGCGGAGGACTGACAGGGGAGGGCTACGAGCAGTACTTC. Translation gives CASGGLTGEGYEQYF.

The CDR3 loop is CASRSEETQYF. The CDR3 nucleotides read TGTGCCAGCAGATCGGAGGAGACCCAGTACTTC. The V and J genes are TRBV2 and TRBJ2-5, with D unclear. The CDR3 spans 11 residues. Germline V gene data show CDR1 as SNHLY and CDR2 as FYNNEI. V shed 6 bases and J shed 5 bases, with 7 bases lying between them.

V gene TRBV5-1 combines with J gene TRBJ2-3; 13 positions agree with TRBD2. CDR3 size: 15 residues. The V gene's germline CDR1 is SGHRS and CDR2 YFSETQ. V trimming: 4 bases; J trimming: 4 bases; junction bases outside the gene matches: 3. In DNA form, the CDR3 reads TGCGCCAGCAGCGTCGGACTAGCGGGGGCAGATACGCAGTATTTT. Protein sequence: CASSVGLAGADTQYF.

V gene TRBV10-3 combines with J gene TRBJ1-3; 7 positions match TRBD1. The length of the CDR3 is 18 residues. Unmatched junction bases numbered 17, after V lost 7 bases and J lost 2 bases. The germline gives CDR1 ENHRY, CDR2 SYGVKD. CDR3 nucleotide sequence: TGTGCCATCACGGCGGGTCCGGGACAGCGGTCGGCTGGAAACACCATATATTTT. Amino acids: CAITAGPGQRSAGNTIYF.

A single count supports this clone. The chain is built from TRBV9 and TRBJ1-2; the D is unclear. The CDR3 is 13 residues long. The V end was cut by 0 bases, the J end by 8 bases, with 11 bases between. The V gene's germline CDR1 is SGDLS and CDR2 YYNGEE. For the CDR3, the DNA is TGTGCCAGCAGCGTAGGAGAAGCGAGGGGCTACACCTTC. This encodes CASSVGEARGYTF.

The chain employs TRBV5-1 and TRBJ2-2; 9 bases line up with TRBD1. V trimming: 4 bases; J trimming: 1 base; junction bases outside the gene matches: 2. From germline, CDR1 is SGHRS and CDR2 YFSETQ. This CDR3 has 15 residues. The CDR3 spells CASSPGQGNTGELFF. Here the CDR3 DNA reads TGCGCCAGCAGCCCGGGACAGGGGAACACCGGGGAGCTGTTTTTT.

The genes are TRBV11-2 and TRBJ2-2; 10 bases align to TRBD2. Germline CDR1 is SGHAT and CDR2 is FQNNGV. The junction had 4 bases not matched to a gene; V was cut back by 4 bases and J by 5 bases. The CDR3 consists of 15 residues. CDR3 in DNA: TGTGCCAGCAGCTCCAGCGGGGGGGTGACCGGGGAGCTGTTTTTT. Its translation is CASSSSGGVTGELFF.

The chain joins TRBV6-6 to TRBJ2-3; the D is unclear. Trimming pared 2 bases from V and 6 bases from J, leaving 15 bases between. The CDR3 contains 15 residues. Germline V CDR1 and CDR2: MNHNY, SVGAGI (reference sequence). This chain's CDR3 is CASSYIIVDLDTQYF. The CDR3 DNA is TGTGCCAGCAGTTACATTATCGTAGATCTCGATACGCAGTATTTT.

The chain carries TRBV6-5 and TRBJ2-5; TRBD2 is a possible D gene (7 bases). The CDR3 covers 16 residues. V was clipped by 4 bases and J by 2 bases, with 17 bases between them. Germline lookup yields CDR1 MNHEY and CDR2 SVGAGI. For the CDR3, the DNA is TGTGCCAGCAGTTTATCGGAGGGGGAGGGGCAAGAGACCCAGTACTTC. It yields the protein CASSLSEGEGQETQYF.

The V and J genes are TRBV19 and TRBJ1-5; 7 nucleotides match TRBD1. Trimming at V came to 3 bases and at J to 9 bases, leaving 8 bases not matched to a gene. The CDR3 has 14 residues. Germline CDR1 is LNHDA and CDR2 is SQIVND (reference sequence). The CDR3: CASSMQLGDRPQHF. The CDR3 bases are TGTGCCAGTAGTATGCAGTTGGGGGACAGGCCCCAGCATTTT.

This sequence joins TRBV28 and TRBJ2-2, with TRBD1 matching over 8 bases. CDR1 MDHEN and CDR2 SYDVKM come from the germline V gene. The J segment lost 7 bases and the V segment lost 3 bases, leaving 7 bases of the junction unmatched. The CDR3 length is 15 residues. CDR3 protein: CASSFLDRDNGELFF. The DNA of the CDR3 is TGTGCCAGCAGTTTTCTGGACAGGGATAACGGGGAGCTGTTTTTT. Full variable domain (remainder filled in from reference TRBV28 and TRBJ2-2): DVKVTQSSRYLVKRTGEKVFLECVQDMDHENMFWYRQDPGLGLRLIYFSYDVKMKEKGDIPEGYSVSREKKERFSLILESASTNQTSMYLCASSFLDRDNGELFFGEGSRLTVL.

The chain couples TRBV30 to TRBJ1-3; D is ambiguous. With 2 bases removed from V and 0 bases from J, the gap between germline ends came to 11 bases. This CDR3 region has 15 residues. Germline values: CDR1 GTSNPN, CDR2 SVGIG (reference sequence). The CDR3 reads CAWSRRFTSGNTIYF. CDR3 nucleotide sequence: TGTGCCTGGAGTCGCAGGTTCACCTCTGGAAACACCATATATTTT.

The chain links TRBV29-1 to TRBJ2-3; 11 bases agree with TRBD2. This CDR3 comprises 14 residues. The V gene end was trimmed by 5 bases and the J gene end by 4 bases; junction bases not matched to a gene: 5. Germline V gene data show CDR1 as SQVTM and CDR2 as ANQGSEA. The CDR3 spells CSVLLAGVSDTQYF. CDR3 nucleotide sequence: TGCAGCGTTTTACTAGCGGGGGTGTCAGATACGCAGTATTTT.

In its sample, this clone was seen once. This chain links TRBV2 with TRBJ2-7, with a weak D call TRBD1 (6 bases). V dropped 6 bases and J dropped 2 bases, with 11 bases sitting between them. Germline V gene data show CDR1 as SNHLY and CDR2 as FYNNEI. This CDR3 has 13 residues. The CDR3 reads CASRLTGTYEQYF. CDR3 nucleotide sequence: TGTGCCAGCAGATTGACAGGTACCTACGAGCAGTACTTC.

The genes are TRBV20-1 and TRBJ1-2; no clear D gene. The CDR3 has 10 amino acids. Trimming removed 3 bases from V and 6 bases from J, with 5 bases in between. Germline V gene sequence: CDR1 DFQATT, CDR2 SNEGSKA (reference sequence). The CDR3, as DNA: TGCAGTGCTAGGTTAAATGGCTACACCTTC. Translation gives CSARLNGYTF.

The gene calls are TRBV30 and TRBJ2-7; the D gene is possibly TRBD1 (6 bases). Trimming took 5 bases from V and 1 from J, leaving 12 bases between them. CDR3 length equals 13 residues. Germline CDR1 reads GTSNPN; CDR2 reads SVGIG (reference sequence). The CDR3 DNA sequence: TGTGCCTGGGCCGGGACACAATCCTACGAGCAGTACTTC. It yields the protein CAWAGTQSYEQYF.

CDR3 nucleotide sequence: TGCGCCAGCAGACAACTGGACTCGCCACGAAACACCATATATTTT. This sequence encodes CASRQLDSPRNTIYF. V is TRBV4-1 and J is TRBJ1-3; D is unresolved. Trimming removed 6 bases at V and 5 bases at J, with 17 bases between. CDR1 and CDR2 from the germline V gene are MGHRA and YSYEKL. This CDR3 comprises 15 residues.

The rearrangement joins TRBV7-6 to TRBJ2-7; 9 bases map to TRBD1. The CDR3 is 12 amino acids. The trim removed 5 bases at V and 5 bases at J, leaving 1 base unmatched. Germline V lookup: CDR1 SGHVS, CDR2 FNYEAQ. The CDR3 loop reads CASSGTGNEQYF. The CDR3 DNA reads TGTGCCAGCAGCGGGACAGGGAACGAGCAGTACTTC.

The V gene is TRBV7-9, the J gene TRBJ2-7; D perhaps matches TRBD1 (6 bases). The CDR3 is 16 amino acids. The germline V and J ends were trimmed by 9 bases and 4 bases, with 25 bases remaining between them. Germline CDR1 is SEHNR and CDR2 is FQNEAQ (reference sequence). The CDR3 DNA reads TGTGCCAGTTTAGGCCCCCGTGGCACAGGGAATTACGAGCAGTACTTC. Its protein product is CASLGPRGTGNYEQYF. The entire variable domain, with the rest obtained from reference TRBV7-9 and TRBJ2-7, is as follows: DTGVSQNPRHKITKRGQNVTFRCDPISEHNRLYWYRQTLGQGPEFLTYFQNEAQLEKSRLLSDRFSAERPKGSFSTLEIQRTEQGDSAMYLCASLGPRGTGNYEQYFGPGTRLTVT.

V and J are TRBV14 and TRBJ2-7, with D unclear. This CDR3 has 13 amino acids. The V and J ends lost 4 bases and 2 bases respectively, with 9 bases between them. Germline assignment: CDR1 SGHDN and CDR2 FVKESK. The DNA of the CDR3 is TGTGCCAGCAGCCGACTGGTTCCCTACGAGCAGTACTTC. This codes for CASSRLVPYEQYF.

The rearrangement joins TRBV19 to TRBJ1-5; D call uncertain. Trimming left V 3 bases short and J 6 bases short, with 9 bases between. Germline V gives CDR1 LNHDA, CDR2 SQIVND (reference sequence). The CDR3 length is 13 residues. The CDR3 protein is CASSIRVSQPQHF. The CDR3 coding sequence is TGTGCCAGTAGTATTCGGGTTAGTCAGCCCCAGCATTTT.

This clone was detected a few times. The genes are TRBV20-1 and TRBJ1-4; 7 bases line up with TRBD1. The CDR3 has 10 amino acids. Germline loops: CDR1 DFQATT, CDR2 SNEGSKA (reference sequence). V dropped 6 bases and J dropped 8; count of bases not matched to a gene: 0. CDR3 coding DNA: TGCAGTGCCAGGGGGGAAAAACTGTTTTTT. Protein sequence: CSARGEKLFF.

V is TRBV6-1 and J is TRBJ2-7; 9 positions match TRBD1. Germline V CDR1 and CDR2: MNHNS, SASEGT. Germline trimming cut 6 bases from V and 4 bases from J; bases unmatched to any gene: 10. The CDR3 is 15 residues long. This chain's CDR3 is CASRDNRGQGYEQYF. In DNA form, the CDR3 reads TGTGCCAGCAGAGATAACAGGGGGCAAGGGTACGAGCAGTACTTC.